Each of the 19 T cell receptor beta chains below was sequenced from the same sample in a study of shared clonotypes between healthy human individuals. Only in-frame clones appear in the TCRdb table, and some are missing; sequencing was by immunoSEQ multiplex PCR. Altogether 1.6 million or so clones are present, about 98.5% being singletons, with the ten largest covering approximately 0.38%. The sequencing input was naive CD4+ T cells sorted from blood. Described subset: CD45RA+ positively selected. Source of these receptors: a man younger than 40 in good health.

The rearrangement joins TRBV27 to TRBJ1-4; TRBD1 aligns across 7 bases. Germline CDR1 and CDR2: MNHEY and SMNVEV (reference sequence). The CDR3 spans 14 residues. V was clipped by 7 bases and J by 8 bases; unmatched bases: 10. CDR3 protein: CASTPTGRGEKLFF. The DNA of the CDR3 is TGTGCCAGCACTCCGACAGGGAGAGGGGAAAAACTGTTTTTT.

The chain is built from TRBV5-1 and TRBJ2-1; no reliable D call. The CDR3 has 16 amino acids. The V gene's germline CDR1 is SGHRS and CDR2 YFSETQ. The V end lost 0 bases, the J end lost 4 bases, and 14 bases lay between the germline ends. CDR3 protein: CASSLGGEFTYNEQFF. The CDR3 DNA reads TGCGCCAGCAGCTTGGGTGGCGAATTTACATACAATGAGCAGTTCTTC.

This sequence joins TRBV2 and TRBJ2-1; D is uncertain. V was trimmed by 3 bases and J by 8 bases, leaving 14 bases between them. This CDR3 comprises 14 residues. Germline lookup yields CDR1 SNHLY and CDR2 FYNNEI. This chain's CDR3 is CASSDLSSNDEQFF. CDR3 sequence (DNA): TGTGCCAGCAGTGATTTAAGTTCCAACGATGAGCAGTTCTTC.

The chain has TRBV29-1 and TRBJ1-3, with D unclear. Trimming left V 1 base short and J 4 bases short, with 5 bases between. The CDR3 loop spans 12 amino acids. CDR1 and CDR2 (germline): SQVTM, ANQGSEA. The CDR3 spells CSVEGTGNTIYF. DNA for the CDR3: TGCAGCGTTGAAGGGACGGGAAACACCATATATTTT.

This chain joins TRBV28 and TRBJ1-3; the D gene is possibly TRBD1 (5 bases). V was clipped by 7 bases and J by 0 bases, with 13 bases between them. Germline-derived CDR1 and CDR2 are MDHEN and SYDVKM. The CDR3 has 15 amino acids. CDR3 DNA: TGTGCCAGCACCATCCTGGGGGGCTCTGGAAACACCATATATTTT. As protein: CASTILGGSGNTIYF.

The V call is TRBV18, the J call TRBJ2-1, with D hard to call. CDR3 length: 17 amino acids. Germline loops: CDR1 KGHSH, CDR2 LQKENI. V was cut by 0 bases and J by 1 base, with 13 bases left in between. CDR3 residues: CASSPPRRASSYNEQFF. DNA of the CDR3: TGTGCCAGCTCACCACCTAGAAGGGCAAGTTCCTACAATGAGCAGTTCTTC.

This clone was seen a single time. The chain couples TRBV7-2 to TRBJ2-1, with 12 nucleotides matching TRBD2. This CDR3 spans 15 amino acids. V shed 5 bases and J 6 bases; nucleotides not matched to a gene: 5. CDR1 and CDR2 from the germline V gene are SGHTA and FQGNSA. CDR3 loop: CASSPSGRAFNEQFF. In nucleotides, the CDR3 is TGTGCCAGCAGCCCTAGCGGGAGGGCATTCAATGAGCAGTTCTTC.

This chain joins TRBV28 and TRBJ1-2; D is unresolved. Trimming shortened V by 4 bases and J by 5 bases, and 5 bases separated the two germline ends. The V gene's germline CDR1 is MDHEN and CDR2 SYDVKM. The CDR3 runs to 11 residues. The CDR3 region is CASSSGYGYTF. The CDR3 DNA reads TGTGCCAGCAGTTCGGGGTATGGCTACACCTTC.

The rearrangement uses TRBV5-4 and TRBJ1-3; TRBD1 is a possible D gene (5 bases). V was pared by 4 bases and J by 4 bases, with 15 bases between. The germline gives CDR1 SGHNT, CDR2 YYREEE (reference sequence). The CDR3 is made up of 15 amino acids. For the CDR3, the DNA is TGTGCCAGCAGCCCCGACAGCGGGTACGGAAACACCATATATTTT. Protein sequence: CASSPDSGYGNTIYF.

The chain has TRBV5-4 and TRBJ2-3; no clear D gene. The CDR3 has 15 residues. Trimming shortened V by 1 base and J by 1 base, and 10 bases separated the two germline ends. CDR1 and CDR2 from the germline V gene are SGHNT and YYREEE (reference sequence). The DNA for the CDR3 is TGTGCCAGCAGCTTGTATCTGGCGGGCACAGATACGCAGTATTTT. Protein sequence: CASSLYLAGTDTQYF.

This CDR3 is CASSLFGPPLRFF. DNA for the CDR3: TGTGCCAGCAGCTTGTTCGGTCCCCCGCTCAGGTTCTTC. This sequence joins TRBV5-5 and TRBJ2-1; no clear D. Germline values: CDR1 SGHKS, CDR2 YYEKEE (reference sequence). The ends were cut back, 1 base at V and 15 bases at J, with 17 bases in the middle. The CDR3 sequence is 13 residues long.

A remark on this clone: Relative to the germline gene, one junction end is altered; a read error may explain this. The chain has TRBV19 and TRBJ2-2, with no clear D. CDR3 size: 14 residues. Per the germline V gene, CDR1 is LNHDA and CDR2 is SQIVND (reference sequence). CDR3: CASSIEVYTGELFF. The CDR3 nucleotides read TGTGCCAGTAGCATAGAGGTTTACACCGGGGAGCTGTTTTTT.

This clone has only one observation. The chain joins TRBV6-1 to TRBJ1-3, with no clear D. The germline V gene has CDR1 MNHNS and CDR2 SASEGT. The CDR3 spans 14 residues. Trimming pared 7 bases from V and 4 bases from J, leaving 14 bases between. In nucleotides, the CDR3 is TGTGCCAGCACCCCCGGGGTAATAGGAAACACCATATATTTT. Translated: CASTPGVIGNTIYF.

This CDR3 is CASSQRQGPTEAFF. The CDR3 region has the DNA TGCGCCAGCAGCCAGAGACAGGGCCCCACTGAAGCTTTCTTT. This chain connects TRBV4-1 to TRBJ1-1, with TRBD1 identical over 7 bases. V lost 3 bases, J lost 4 bases, and 5 bases stayed unmatched. The CDR3 consists of 14 residues. CDR1 is MGHRA, CDR2 YSYEKL, per germline.

The CDR3 nucleotides read TGTGCCAGCAGCTCACAACTCGGGAATCAGCCCCAGCATTTT. It specifies CASSSQLGNQPQHF. The genes are TRBV11-2 and TRBJ1-5; D not certain. Germline assignment: CDR1 SGHAT and CDR2 FQNNGV. The germline V and J ends were trimmed by 4 bases and 4 bases, with 11 bases remaining between them. There are 14 residues in the CDR3.

Here the CDR3 DNA reads TGTGCCGGAAGTGGTGCTTTCGCAGATACGCAGTATTTT. Translating gives CAGSGAFADTQYF. The rearrangement uses TRBV30 and TRBJ2-3; D gene uncertain. Germline loops: CDR1 GTSNPN, CDR2 SVGIG (reference sequence). V dropped 8 bases and J dropped 4 bases, with 16 bases sitting between them. The CDR3 contains 13 residues.

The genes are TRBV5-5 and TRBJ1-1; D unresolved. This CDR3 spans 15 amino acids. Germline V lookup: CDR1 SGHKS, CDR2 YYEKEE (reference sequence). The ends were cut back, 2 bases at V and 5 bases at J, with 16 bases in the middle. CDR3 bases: TGTGCCAGCAGCTTTCGGAGCACGGAGTGGACTGAAGCTTTCTTT. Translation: CASSFRSTEWTEAFF.

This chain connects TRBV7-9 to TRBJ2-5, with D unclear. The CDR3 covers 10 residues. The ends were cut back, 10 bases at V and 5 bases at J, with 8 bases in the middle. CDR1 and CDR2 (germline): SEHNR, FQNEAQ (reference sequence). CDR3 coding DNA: TGTGCCACCCAAGGGGAGACCCAGTACTTC. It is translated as CATQGETQYF.

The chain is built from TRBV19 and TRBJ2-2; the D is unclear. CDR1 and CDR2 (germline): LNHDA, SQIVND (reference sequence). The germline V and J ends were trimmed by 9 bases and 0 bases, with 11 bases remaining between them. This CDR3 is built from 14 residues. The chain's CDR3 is CASRRAANTGELFF. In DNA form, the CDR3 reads TGTGCCAGCCGCCGGGCAGCGAACACCGGGGAGCTGTTTTTT.